One sample yielded the 25 T cell receptor beta chains listed below, sequenced in a study of blood T cell repertoires in COVID-19. Sequenced by immunoSEQ multiplex PCR; TCRdb stores in-frame clones only, minus some. Here the sample spans some 260,000 clones, around 90% being singletons. Sequenced input: PBMCs or T cells enriched from blood (not recorded which). The receptor source for this set is a woman aged 30 to 39 with acute COVID-19.

This clone was recorded once. The chain recombines TRBV13 with TRBJ2-7; D possibly corresponds to TRBD1 (5 bases). Per the germline V gene, CDR1 is PRHDT and CDR2 is FYEKMQ (reference sequence). CDR3 length: 13 amino acids. Trimming took 4 bases from V and 7 from J, leaving 14 bases between them. The CDR3 nucleotides read TGTGCCAGCAGCTCCCAGGGTCTCGGGGAGCAGTACTTC. As protein: CASSSQGLGEQYF.

The gene calls are TRBV30 and TRBJ1-1; 10 bases are a match to TRBD1. The CDR3 is 15 amino acids. V was pared by 4 bases and J by 1 base, with 6 bases of the junction left unmatched. Germline V gene sequence: CDR1 GTSNPN, CDR2 SVGIG (reference sequence). The CDR3 sequence is CAWTRQGARNTEAFF. The CDR3 DNA follows: TGTGCCTGGACAAGACAGGGGGCAAGGAACACTGAAGCTTTCTTT.

CDR3 residues: CASSIAPGYTQYF. The CDR3 nucleotides are TGTGCCAGTAGTATCGCGCCAGGTTATACGCAGTATTTT. The V and J genes are TRBV19 and TRBJ2-3; no firm D call. CDR1 is LNHDA, CDR2 SQIVND, per germline (reference sequence). This CDR3 contains 13 residues. Trimming cost V 3 bases and J 7 bases, with 11 bases left between them. The complete variable domain, with remaining parts taken from reference TRBV19 and TRBJ2-3, reads DGGITQSPKYLFRKEGQNVTLSCEQNLNHDAMYWYRQDPGQGLRLIYYSQIVNDFQKGDIAEGYSVSREKKESFPLTVTSAQKNPTAFYLCASSIAPGYTQYFGPGTRLTVL.

This chain links TRBV7-3 with TRBJ2-6; D not resolved. V was cut by 2 bases and J by 0 bases, with 11 bases left in between. This CDR3 is built from 17 residues. Germline V CDR1 and CDR2: SGHTA, FQGTGA. CDR3 sequence reads: CASSLVSGGSGANVLTF. CDR3 DNA: TGTGCCAGCAGCTTAGTTTCGGGTGGCTCTGGGGCCAACGTCCTGACTTTC.

The rearrangement joins TRBV7-2 to TRBJ2-2; a weak D match, TRBD2 (5 bases). This CDR3 has 13 residues. V lost 6 bases to trimming and J lost 6 bases, with 11 bases between them. The germline V gene encodes CDR1 SGHTA and CDR2 FQGNSA. In DNA, the CDR3 is TGTGCCAGCAGACTTCAGGAGGCCGGGGAGCTGTTTTTT. Translation: CASRLQEAGELFF.

The chain uses TRBV6-5 and TRBJ1-1; D perhaps matches TRBD1 (6 bases). The CDR3 has 12 amino acids. The germline gives CDR1 MNHEY, CDR2 SVGAGI. V dropped 5 bases and J dropped 7 bases, with 11 bases sitting between them. CDR3 DNA sequence: TGTGCCAGCAGTAGATCGGACAGTGAAGCTTTCTTT. This codes for CASSRSDSEAFF.

The genes are TRBV28 and TRBJ1-5, with D perhaps TRBD1 (5 bases). Between the trimmed V and J ends, which lost 6 bases and 5 bases, there was a span of 17 bases. The germline gives CDR1 MDHEN, CDR2 SYDVKM. CDR3 length: 15 amino acids. CDR3 in DNA: TGTGCCAGCAGCCGATACGGGGGTCTCTATCAGCCCCAGCATTTT. Its protein product is CASSRYGGLYQPQHF. Using reference TRBV28 and TRBJ1-5 for the parts outside the CDR3, the full variable domain is DVKVTQSSRYLVKRTGEKVFLECVQDMDHENMFWYRQDPGLGLRLIYFSYDVKMKEKGDIPEGYSVSREKKERFSLILESASTNQTSMYLCASSRYGGLYQPQHFGDGTRLSIL.

The V call is TRBV7-2, the J call TRBJ1-1; TRBD1 is a possible D gene (6 bases). Germline values: CDR1 SGHTA, CDR2 FQGNSA. The CDR3 extends over 14 amino acids. The V end lost 1 base, the J end lost 8 bases, and 14 bases lay between the germline ends. The CDR3 DNA reads as TGTGCCAGCAGCTTAGAGATACAGGGAATCGAAGCTTTCTTT. Translated: CASSLEIQGIEAFF.

This chain uses TRBV5-4 with TRBJ2-1; 10 nucleotides line up with TRBD2. This CDR3 has 15 amino acids. V lost 4 bases to trimming and J lost 6 bases; unmatched junction nucleotides: 7. Germline CDR1 and CDR2: SGHNT and YYREEE (reference sequence). The CDR3 DNA is TGTGCCAGCAGCCTGACTAGCGGGCCTCTCAATGAGCAGTTCTTC. Translating it yields CASSLTSGPLNEQFF.

The V gene is TRBV27, the J gene TRBJ2-1; 7 nucleotides align to TRBD2. V lost 3 bases and J lost 7; bases outside the gene matches: 9. The CDR3 is 15 residues long. Germline loops: CDR1 MNHEY, CDR2 SMNVEV (reference sequence). The CDR3 bases are TGTGCCAGCAGTTTTGCGAGCGGGGTCGGGAATGAGCAGTTCTTC. Encoded protein: CASSFASGVGNEQFF.

The J gene is TRBJ2-7, the V gene TRBV5-1, with D unresolved. With 0 bases removed from V and 0 bases from J, the gap between germline ends came to 13 bases. There are 16 residues in the CDR3. In germline, CDR1 is SGHRS, CDR2 YFSETQ. The CDR3 DNA reads TGCGCCAGCAGCTTGGGGCTAGTAAGGAGCTCCTACGAGCAGTACTTC. Residues: CASSLGLVRSSYEQYF.

This clone was found a few times. The chain links TRBV6-5 to TRBJ2-2; D is uncertain. The CDR3 runs to 15 residues. With 0 bases removed from V and 4 bases from J, the gap between germline ends came to 9 bases. Germline CDR1 MNHEY, CDR2 SVGAGI. The CDR3 here is CASSYSAVLTGELFF. CDR3 in DNA: TGTGCCAGCAGTTACTCGGCAGTCCTCACCGGGGAGCTGTTTTTT.

This rearrangement joins TRBV2 to TRBJ2-1; 11 bases agree with TRBD2. Germline CDR1 is SNHLY and CDR2 is FYNNEI. J lost 7 bases, V lost 4 bases, and 0 bases had no gene match. There are 13 residues in the CDR3. Written as DNA, the CDR3 is TGTGCCAGCAGTGGACTAGCGGGAAATGAGCAGTTCTTC. Translating gives CASSGLAGNEQFF.

The chain carries TRBV7-2 and TRBJ2-2; D is perhaps TRBD1 (6 bases). Germline CDR1 reads SGHTA; CDR2 reads FQGNSA. This CDR3 spans 16 amino acids. V lost 0 bases, J lost 4 bases, and 12 bases lay in between. The CDR3 protein is CASSLALAGVTGELFF. Written as DNA, the CDR3 is TGTGCCAGCAGCTTAGCCCTGGCAGGGGTCACCGGGGAGCTGTTTTTT.

The V gene is TRBV9, the J gene TRBJ2-5; 9 bases line up with TRBD2. V shed 0 bases, J shed 2 bases, and the junction held 5 bases outside the gene matches. From germline, CDR1 is SGDLS and CDR2 YYNGEE. The CDR3 contains 16 residues. CDR3 DNA: TGTGCCAGCAGCGTAGCCCTAGCGGGGTCTCAAGAGACCCAGTACTTC. Encoded protein: CASSVALAGSQETQYF.

The chain recombines TRBV7-2 with TRBJ2-3; weak D call: TRBD2 (5 bases). This CDR3 has 15 residues. CDR1 SGHTA and CDR2 FQGNSA come from the germline V gene. Between the trimmed V and J ends, which lost 1 base and 3 bases, there was a span of 11 bases. The CDR3 loop is CASSLVVGKTDTQYF. Written as DNA, the CDR3 is TGTGCCAGCAGCTTAGTCGTCGGGAAGACAGATACGCAGTATTTT.

The chain links TRBV19 to TRBJ2-1; 9 positions match TRBD1. The CDR3 loop spans 15 amino acids. Germline assignment: CDR1 LNHDA and CDR2 SQIVND (reference sequence). V lost 6 bases to trimming and J lost 9 bases; unmatched junction nucleotides: 12. The CDR3 nucleotides are TGTGCCAGTAGCCCCCCGGGACAGGGTATAATTGAGCAGTTCTTC. Translated: CASSPPGQGIIEQFF.

The J gene is TRBJ2-5, the V gene TRBV19; 9 bases are a match to TRBD1. The V gene's germline CDR1 is LNHDA and CDR2 SQIVND (reference sequence). This CDR3 is 15 amino acids long. Germline trimming cut 10 bases from V and 0 bases from J; bases unmatched to any gene: 9. For the CDR3, the DNA is TGTGCCAACTTTCGACAGGGGGGCTACCAAGAGACCCAGTACTTC. This codes for CANFRQGGYQETQYF.

This chain uses TRBV4-3 with TRBJ1-2; TRBD1 matches 8 bases. V was pared by 3 bases and J by 7 bases, with 13 bases of the junction left unmatched. The CDR3 length is 16 residues. In germline, CDR1 is LGHNA, CDR2 YSLEER. The CDR3 here is CASSQGTGRGASGYTF. The DNA of the CDR3 is TGCGCCAGCAGCCAGGGGACAGGTCGGGGGGCGAGTGGCTACACCTTC.

This CDR3 is CASSPGQGAEQFF. CDR3 nucleotide sequence: TGTGCCAGCAGTCCGGGACAGGGCGCTGAGCAGTTCTTC. The J gene is TRBJ2-1, the V gene TRBV28; 9 bases align to TRBD1. This CDR3 contains 13 residues. After removal of 5 bases from V and 9 bases from J, the junction contained 5 bases not matched to a gene. Germline V CDR1 and CDR2: MDHEN, SYDVKM. Full variable domain (rest looked up from reference TRBV28 and TRBJ2-1): DVKVTQSSRYLVKRTGEKVFLECVQDMDHENMFWYRQDPGLGLRLIYFSYDVKMKEKGDIPEGYSVSREKKERFSLILESASTNQTSMYLCASSPGQGAEQFFGPGTRLTVL.

The chain is built from TRBV4-1 and TRBJ2-1; D is undetermined. The CDR3 length is 14 residues. From germline, CDR1 is MGHRA and CDR2 YSYEKL. Trimming took off 4 bases at V and 6 bases at J, with 13 bases between the two ends. CDR3 sequence (DNA): TGCGCCAGCAGCCTTAGAGAAAGAGGCAATGAGCAGTTCTTC. It translates to CASSLRERGNEQFF.

CDR3 DNA: TGTGCCAGCAGTGAGTCCTCAGGGTGGAATCAGCCCCAGCATTTT. This encodes CASSESSGWNQPQHF. The chain combines TRBV6-4 with TRBJ1-5; perhaps TRBD1 as D (5 bases). Germline-derived CDR1 and CDR2 are MRHNA and SNTAGT. Trimming took 3 bases from V and 4 from J, leaving 13 bases between them. The CDR3 length is 15 residues.

For this clone: The junction departs from germline at one end; a sequencing error may be responsible. The gene calls are TRBV20-1 and TRBJ1-6; TRBD1 matches 8 bases. Germline V gene data show CDR1 as DFQATT and CDR2 as SNEGSKA (reference sequence). The CDR3 is 14 amino acids. The CDR3 bases are TGCAGTGCTAGTTCGACAGGGGCCCTTTCACCCCTTCACTTT. It specifies CSASSTGALSPLHF.

This clone is a singleton in its sample. The V gene is TRBV2, the J gene TRBJ2-7, with 9 bases fitting TRBD1. The germline CDR1 and CDR2 sequences are SNHLY and FYNNEI. The CDR3 runs 14 residues. J lost 4 bases, V lost 5 bases, and 6 bases had no gene match. Here the CDR3 DNA reads TGTGCCAGCAGTTACTCCGGGACAGGGTACGAGCAGTACTTC. It codes for CASSYSGTGYEQYF. The entire variable domain, with the rest obtained from reference TRBV2 and TRBJ2-7, is as follows: EPEVTQTPSHQVTQMGQEVILRCVPISNHLYFYWYRQILGQKVEFLVSFYNNEISEKSEIFDDQFSVERPDGSNFTLKIRSTKLEDSAMYFCASSYSGTGYEQYFGPGTRLTVT.

The chain joins TRBV7-6 to TRBJ2-4, with a possible D match to TRBD2 (6 bases). Per germline, CDR1 SGHVS and CDR2 FNYEAQ. The CDR3 loop spans 16 amino acids. Deletions cut 1 base from V and 5 bases from J, with 15 bases between. This CDR3 is CASSLESGEGQNIQYF. The CDR3 DNA is TGTGCCAGCAGCTTAGAATCGGGAGAGGGGCAAAACATTCAGTACTTC.